The 10 T cell receptor beta chains reported below all come from one sample, sequenced in a study of somatic mutations in cytotoxic T cells in rheumatoid arthritis (dated by TCRdb to the late 2010s). Library preparation employed the immunoSEQ multiplex PCR assay. TCRdb mirrors the immuneACCESS table, restricted to in-frame sequences. Some clones are absent from its copies; in checked studies, under half trace to an unresolved V gene, and the reason for the others is unknown. The sample table records 9,000 to 13,000 clones; 79% of these occur just once. The ten largest make up around 35% of the sample. The specimen was CD8+ T cells sorted from blood. The receptors derive from an adult with rheumatoid arthritis.

The chain employs TRBV7-9 and TRBJ1-5, with D hard to call. In germline, CDR1 is SEHNR, CDR2 FQNEAQ (reference sequence). The CDR3 is 14 amino acids. Trimming took off 5 bases at V and 0 bases at J, with 8 bases between the two ends. The CDR3 region is CASSPGLSNQPQHF. The CDR3 DNA reads as TGTGCCAGCAGCCCCGGACTTAGCAATCAGCCCCAGCATTTT.

This clone was recorded once. The genes are TRBV4-3 and TRBJ2-7, with 8 bases fitting TRBD1. V shed 1 base, J shed 7 bases, and the junction held 6 bases outside the gene matches. Germline CDR1 and CDR2: LGHNA and YSLEER. The CDR3 is made up of 14 amino acids. Here the CDR3 reads CASSQGDRGYEQYF. The CDR3 DNA reads as TGCGCCAGCAGCCAAGGAGACAGGGGATATGAGCAGTACTTC.

This rearrangement joins TRBV11-2 to TRBJ1-2; D is perhaps TRBD1 (5 bases). Trimming pared 5 bases from V and 4 bases from J, leaving 20 bases between. CDR1 and CDR2 (germline): SGHAT, FQNNGV. The CDR3 extends over 16 amino acids. CDR3 nucleotides: TGTGCCAGCAGCAATCCCCGGGACGGATCTTTCTATGGCTACACCTTC. It yields the protein CASSNPRDGSFYGYTF.

V is TRBV9 and J is TRBJ2-2, with TRBD1 as a possible D gene (7 bases). The CDR3 spans 16 residues. Germline CDR1 reads SGDLS; CDR2 reads YYNGEE. V was pared by 0 bases and J by 4 bases, with 13 bases between. The CDR3, as DNA: TGTGCCAGCAGCGTAGGGCCAGGGGGGACCACCGGGGAGCTGTTTTTT. Translating it yields CASSVGPGGTTGELFF.

J is TRBJ2-7 and V is TRBV19; 7 bases fit TRBD1. V dropped 3 bases and J dropped 0; count of bases not matched to a gene: 8. In germline, CDR1 is LNHDA, CDR2 SQIVND (reference sequence). The CDR3 is 16 amino acids. CDR3 nucleotides: TGTGCCAGTAGTATCTCCACAGGGGCCAGCTCCTACGAGCAGTACTTC. This encodes CASSISTGASSYEQYF. Filled out from reference TRBV19 and TRBJ2-7, the complete variable domain reads DGGITQSPKYLFRKEGQNVTLSCEQNLNHDAMYWYRQDPGQGLRLIYYSQIVNDFQKGDIAEGYSVSREKKESFPLTVTSAQKNPTAFYLCASSISTGASSYEQYFGPGTRLTVT.

The gene calls are TRBV25-1 and TRBJ2-5; D call uncertain. CDR1 is MGHDK and CDR2 is SYGVNS in the germline V gene. The CDR3 consists of 14 residues. The V gene lost 5 bases and the J gene lost 0 bases, with 10 bases spanning the gap. The CDR3 DNA is TGTGCCAGCAGTCGATCCGTTTACCAAGAGACCCAGTACTTC. It yields the protein CASSRSVYQETQYF.

The chain links TRBV5-4 to TRBJ1-2; D unresolved. CDR3 length: 13 residues. Trimming pared 3 bases from V and 4 bases from J, leaving 10 bases between. Germline lookup yields CDR1 SGHNT and CDR2 YYREEE (reference sequence). The CDR3 protein is CASSSTDLYGYTF. For the CDR3, the DNA is TGTGCCAGCAGCTCGACCGACCTCTATGGCTACACCTTC. Drawing the rest from reference TRBV5-4 and TRBJ1-2, the complete variable domain is ETGVTQSPTHLIKTRGQQVTLRCSSQSGHNTVSWYQQALGQGPQFIFQYYREEENGRGNFPPRFSGLQFPNYSSELNVNALELDDSALYLCASSSTDLYGYTFGSGTRLTVV.

V is TRBV6-1 and J is TRBJ2-2; no clear D gene. V was clipped by 3 bases and J by 3 bases, with 8 bases between them. The CDR3 length is 14 residues. CDR1 and CDR2 (germline): MNHNS, SASEGT. CDR3 amino acids: CASSEGPDTGELFF. CDR3 nucleotide sequence: TGTGCCAGCAGTGAGGGCCCTGACACCGGGGAGCTGTTTTTT.

The V and J genes are TRBV19 and TRBJ1-5; a possible D gene is TRBD1 (6 bases). CDR3 length: 16 amino acids. Per the germline V gene, CDR1 is LNHDA and CDR2 is SQIVND (reference sequence). Trimming removed 1 base from V and 2 bases from J, with 12 bases in between. CDR3 residues: CASSIVQGRGNQPQHF. CDR3 coding DNA: TGTGCCAGTAGTATAGTACAGGGAAGGGGCAATCAGCCCCAGCATTTT.

V usage is TRBV9 and J usage is TRBJ2-3; maybe TRBD1 (5 bases). The CDR3 has 13 residues. Trimming left V 4 bases short and J 2 bases short, with 8 bases between. CDR1 SGDLS and CDR2 YYNGEE come from the germline V gene. The CDR3 sequence is CASSPDTTDTQYF. CDR3 bases: TGTGCCAGCAGCCCGGACACCACAGATACGCAGTATTTT.